A selection of T cell receptor beta chains follows, all from one sample in a study of metastatic and nonmetastatic thyroid tumors. Using MiXCR, TCRdb re-called clones from the PCR reads. The data contain about 32,000 clones, about 20% of them singletons. The sequenced sample was blood. These receptors were collected from a female donor with papillary thyroid cancer or a benign thyroid nodule (not recorded which). Some clones in this sample may be carry-over from other donors' samples. Both conserved end residues are part of each CDR3. The D gene is left open where the match is weak. Clone size is shown for a subset of rows, as once, few, many or a class of expanded clone.

V	J	size	D	DNA	CDR3
TRBV20-1	TRBJ2-2	medium-sized	TRBD2	TGCAGTGCTAGAGATCATGGGAGGGACACCGGGGAGCTGTTTTTT	CSARDHGRDTGELFF
TRBV9	TRBJ1-1	few	NA	TGTGCCAGCAGCGCTTCTGGGAGGGCAGTCCTGAACACTGAAGCTTTCTTT	CASSASGRAVLNTEAFF
TRBV6-1	TRBJ2-7	many	TRBD1	TGTGCCAGCACCAGGGACAGGGGTAGGTCAGAGCAGTACTTC	CASTRDRGRSEQYF
TRBV5-5	TRBJ1-3	NA	NA	TGTGCCAGCAGCGGGTCCAGGGCCCTCTCTGGAAACACCATATATTTT	CASSGSRALSGNTIYF
TRBV7-8	TRBJ1-1	many	NA	TGTGCCAGCAGCCGCCTGTTAGACACTGAAGCTTTCTTT	CASSRLLDTEAFF
TRBV18	TRBJ2-7	many	NA	TGTGCCAGCTCACGCCCCGGGAACTTACCCTACGAGCAGTACTTC	CASSRPGNLPYEQYF
TRBV6-4	TRBJ1-3	NA	NA	TGTGCCAGCAGTTACGGTCCCTCTGGAAACACCATATATTTT	CASSYGPSGNTIYF
TRBV6-5	TRBJ2-7	NA	NA	TGCGCCAGCAGTTACTCACCAGGGTGGGGTTACGAGCAGTACTTC	CASSYSPGWGYEQYF
TRBV6-1	TRBJ2-7	NA	TRBD2	TGTGCCAGCAGTCCCGGACTAGCGGGAGTTTACGAGCAGTACTTC	CASSPGLAGVYEQYF
TRBV11-2	TRBJ2-7	NA	NA	TGTGCCAGCAGCTCAACCCCAGGGATTGTCTACGAGCAGTACTTC	CASSSTPGIVYEQYF
TRBV12-5	TRBJ2-5	once	TRBD1	TGTGCTAGTGGTTCCTCATCGACAGGGGAAGAGACCCAGTACTTC	CASGSSSTGEETQYF
TRBV28	TRBJ2-7	NA	NA	TGTGCCAGCAGTTTAAGACTTCCTAGCGAGCAGTACTTC	CASSLRLPSEQYF
TRBV6-1	TRBJ1-6	NA	TRBD1	TGTGCCAGCAGTGAAAGCGTAAGGACAGGCAATTCACCCCTCCACTTT	CASSESVRTGNSPLHF
TRBV5-1	TRBJ2-5	NA	NA	TGCGCCAGCAGCTTGGTACCAGGCCAAGTGAACCAGTACTTC	CASSLVPGQVNQYF
TRBV5-4	TRBJ1-3	NA	NA	TGTGCCAGCAGCATGGATACGGACAGCTCTGGAAACACCATATATTTT	CASSMDTDSSGNTIYF
TRBV19	TRBJ2-1	NA	NA	TGTGCCAGTAGTATCACCGGGGCTAGCGAGTATAATGAGCAGTTCTTC	CASSITGASEYNEQFF
TRBV6-1	TRBJ1-5	many	TRBD1	TGTGCCAGCAGCGAACGTGGACAGGGGCATCAGCCCCAGCATTTT	CASSERGQGHQPQHF
TRBV20-1	TRBJ1-6	many	TRBD1	TGCAGTGCTAGACAGGGGGCGGATAATTCACCCCTCCACTTT	CSARQGADNSPLHF
TRBV7-1	TRBJ2-2	NA	TRBD2	TGTGCCAGCAGCCCAGCGGGAGGGTACACCGGGGAGCTGTTTTTT	CASSPAGGYTGELFF
TRBV10-3	TRBJ1-2	NA	NA	TGTGCCATCAGTGAGTCGCTCCAGGGGCAAGGCTACACCTTC	CAISESLQGQGYTF
TRBV19	TRBJ2-7	many	NA	TGTGCCAGTAGTATAAGGACGCAAGGCGAGCAGTACTTC	CASSIRTQGEQYF
TRBV29-1	TRBJ2-3	few	NA	TGCAGCGTTGACGGGAGCCTCCCAGATACGCAGTATTTT	CSVDGSLPDTQYF
TRBV6-6	TRBJ2-7	NA	NA	TGTGCCAGCAGTTACTCGAATGGTGGGATCCCCTACGAGCAGTACTTC	CASSYSNGGIPYEQYF
TRBV20-1	TRBJ1-1	many	NA	TGCAGAGCTACCCGGGACGGCTCGAACACTGAAGCTTTCTTT	CRATRDGSNTEAFF
TRBV28	TRBJ2-7	many	TRBD1	TGTGCCAGCAGTCCCCAGACAGGGGGCACATATGAGCAGTACTTC	CASSPQTGGTYEQYF
TRBV19	TRBJ2-1	many	TRBD2	TGTGCCAGTAGTAGCGGGACTAGCGGGAGGAAGGATGAGCAGTTCTTC	CASSSGTSGRKDEQFF
TRBV7-8	TRBJ2-5	NA	NA	TGTGCCAGCAGCCCGGGGGATTTAGATACCCAGTACTTC	CASSPGDLDTQYF
TRBV28	TRBJ1-6	medium-sized	NA	TGTGCCAGCAGGGAATGGGTTGGGGGCGCGGGGAATTCACCCCTCCACTTT	CASREWVGGAGNSPLHF
TRBV11-1	TRBJ2-3	many	NA	TGTGCCAGCAGCCCACCCCCCCGGGACTCCCGGGGTAATACGCAGTATTTT	CASSPPPRDSRGNTQYF
TRBV7-2	TRBJ1-2	medium-sized	NA	TGTGCCAGCAGCTTAGGGGGCAGTTCCTATGGCTACACCTTC	CASSLGGSSYGYTF
TRBV20-1	TRBJ1-6	medium-sized	NA	TGCAGTGCTAGAGATTCAATACCGGGGGGCGGTTCACCCCTCCACTTT	CSARDSIPGGGSPLHF
TRBV11-2	TRBJ2-7	few	NA	TGTGCCAGCAGTTCTTTTCCCACCGGAGACTTGGAGCAGTACTTC	CASSSFPTGDLEQYF
TRBV20-1	TRBJ2-1	medium-sized	TRBD2	TGCAGTGCTAGTTCCGGGACTAGCGGTTTCTACAATGAGCAGTTCTTC	CSASSGTSGFYNEQFF
TRBV5-1	TRBJ2-7	many	NA	TGCGCCAGCAGCTCCTACGAGCAGTACTTC	CASSSYEQYF
TRBV7-2	TRBJ2-3	NA	TRBD2	TGTGCCAGCAGCTTAGGGCAACTAGCGGGAGCAGATACGCAGTATTTT	CASSLGQLAGADTQYF
TRBV10-1	TRBJ2-3	many	TRBD1	TGCGCCAGCAGTACCTCCGGGACAGGGGTGGATACGCAGTATTTT	CASSTSGTGVDTQYF
TRBV7-7	TRBJ1-1	NA	NA	TGTGCTAGCAGCTTTCACCCGGCTGGGGAAGCTTTCTTT	CASSFHPAGEAFF
TRBV11-2	TRBJ1-1	many	TRBD1	TGTGCCAGCAGCACGCGGACAGGGGGTTTCCGGAACACTGAAGCTTTCTTT	CASSTRTGGFRNTEAFF
TRBV12-3/TRBV12-4	TRBJ1-2	many	NA	TGTGCCAGCAGTTCGACAGACTATGGCTACACCTTC	CASSSTDYGYTF
TRBV4-1	TRBJ2-1	medium-sized	TRBD2	TGCGCCAGCAGCCTCAGGGGAACTAGCGGGGGGAAGAATGAGCAGTTCTTC	CASSLRGTSGGKNEQFF
TRBV10-1	TRBJ2-7	few	TRBD1	TGCGCCAGCACCCCCGGGACAGGGTCGACCTACGAGCAGTACTTC	CASTPGTGSTYEQYF
TRBV30	TRBJ2-3	once	NA	TGTGCCTGGTGTGAGAATTCAGATACGCAGTATTTT	CAWCENSDTQYF
TRBV12-3/TRBV12-4	TRBJ1-5	NA	NA	TGTGCCAGCGTCATTAACTTCGGGGGCGCTCTGCATTTT	CASVINFGGALHF
TRBV5-1	TRBJ2-7	NA	TRBD1	TGCGCCAGCAGCAGTCGGACAGGGTACGACGAGCAGTACTTC	CASSSRTGYDEQYF
TRBV7-6	TRBJ2-3	NA	NA	TGTGCCAGCAGCTTAATGGGGGGTAGCACAGATACGCAGTATTTT	CASSLMGGSTDTQYF
TRBV2	TRBJ2-1	many	TRBD1	TGTGCCAGCAAAGAGGACAGGGTAAGCAATGAGCAGTTCTTC	CASKEDRVSNEQFF
TRBV6-1	TRBJ2-4	many	NA	TGTGCCAGCAGAGACAACTCCAAAAACATTCAGTACTTC	CASRDNSKNIQYF
TRBV5-1	TRBJ2-1	NA	NA	TGCGCCACTCAAGCGGACAGCTCCTACAATGAGCAGTTCTTC	CATQADSSYNEQFF
TRBV6-2/TRBV6-3	TRBJ1-2	many	NA	TGTGCCAGCAGTTACGGGTTCGCTAACTATGGCTACACCTTC	CASSYGFANYGYTF
TRBV28	TRBJ2-7	NA	TRBD1	TGTGCCAGCAGTGGGTTGGACAGGGCAACCTACGAGCAGTACTTC	CASSGLDRATYEQYF
TRBV27	TRBJ2-2	medium-sized	NA	TGTGCCAGCAGTCGGAACACCGGGGAGCTGTTTTTT	CASSRNTGELFF
TRBV20-1	TRBJ2-2	NA	NA	TGCAGTGCTAGACCCTCGCGACCCGGGGAGCTGTTTTTT	CSARPSRPGELFF
TRBV5-1	TRBJ1-1	many	NA	TGCGCCAGCAGCTTGGCTACGGCTAACACTGAAGCTTTCTTT	CASSLATANTEAFF
TRBV19	TRBJ2-1	many	TRBD2	TGTGCCACCAACAGCGGGGACCTCTACAATGAGCAGTTCTTC	CATNSGDLYNEQFF
TRBV19	TRBJ1-4	many	TRBD1	TGTGCCAGTAAGAATCAGGGGGAGGATGAAAAACTGTTTTTT	CASKNQGEDEKLFF
TRBV19	TRBJ1-5	many	TRBD1	TGTGCCACTTCTACTACAGGGGAAAGCCAGCATTTT	CATSTTGESQHF
TRBV25-1	TRBJ2-7	many	NA	TGTGCCAGCAGTGAATATAAGGACGAGCAGTACTTC	CASSEYKDEQYF
TRBV10-3	TRBJ2-1	NA	TRBD2	TGTGCCATCAGAAGCGGGGGGACGAATGAGCAGTTCTTC	CAIRSGGTNEQFF
TRBV6-1	TRBJ2-7	many	NA	TGTGCCAGCAGTCCCGGACCTCAAGATACCTACGAGCAGTACTTC	CASSPGPQDTYEQYF